A selection of T cell receptor beta chains follows, all from one sample in a study of beta chain features in type 1 diabetes. Clones were read by immunoSEQ multiplex PCR, and TCRdb kept only the in-frame ones, dropping some. The sample contains around 600,000 clones, around 12% of which appear only once. Specimen: naive CD4+ T cells from blood. These receptors all stem from a man aged 30 to 45 with type 1 diabetes. The CDR3 runs from the conserved cysteine through the conserved F or W. The order of the fields is clone size, V gene, D gene, J gene, CDR3 DNA, CDR3 protein. A D gene is named only where the DNA matches it firmly. The listing skips clone size in some rows; elsewhere it reads once, few, many or a size class.

few	TRBV7-9	.	TRBJ1-2	TGTGCCAGCAGCTTGGAGGGTGGTGGCTACACCTTC	CASSLEGGGYTF
.	TRBV10-3	TRBD1	TRBJ2-7	TGTGCCATTCACTCCGGGACAGGGGATTACGAGCAGTACTTC	CAIHSGTGDYEQYF
.	TRBV19	.	TRBJ1-6	TGTGCCAGTAGTCCAGCGGTTGTCAATTCACCCCTCCACTTT	CASSPAVVNSPLHF
.	TRBV7-2	.	TRBJ1-5	TGTGCCAGCAGCTCATCGGGTCCCCGGACCAATCAGCCCCAGCATTTT	CASSSSGPRTNQPQHF
.	TRBV7-2	TRBD1	TRBJ1-2	TGTGCCAGCAACCTCCAGGGGGCTAACTATGGCTACACCTTC	CASNLQGANYGYTF
few	TRBV11-3	.	TRBJ2-5	TGTGCCAGCAGCCCACACAGCCAAGAGACCCAGTACTTC	CASSPHSQETQYF
few	TRBV7-2	.	TRBJ2-5	TGTGCCAGCAGCTTTGGCACCCAAGAGACCCAGTACTTC	CASSFGTQETQYF
few	TRBV10-3	.	TRBJ2-3	TGTGCCATCAAGTCGACAGCGGAGGTAGATACGCAGTATTTT	CAIKSTAEVDTQYF
few	TRBV28	TRBD2	TRBJ2-1	TGTGCCAGCAGTTTGCCCAGCGGGGGCTACAATGAGCAGTTCTTC	CASSLPSGGYNEQFF
.	TRBV27	.	TRBJ1-6	TGTGCCAGCAGTTGGGACGGGAATTCACCCCTCCACTTT	CASSWDGNSPLHF
few	TRBV6-1	.	TRBJ2-3	TGTGCCAGCTACGTGTCGAACGGAGGAGATACGCAGTATTTT	CASYVSNGGDTQYF
few	TRBV4-2	TRBD2	TRBJ2-3	TGTGCCAGCAGCCTCCGGACTAGCGGGGCCCCTAGCACAGATACGCAGTATTTT	CASSLRTSGAPSTDTQYF
few	TRBV9	.	TRBJ2-7	TGTGCCAGCAGCCCAGACAGCAAAATGTACGAGCAGTACTTC	CASSPDSKMYEQYF
.	TRBV19	TRBD1	TRBJ2-7	TGTGCCAGTGGACCCGACAGGGGATTCTACGAGCAGTACTTC	CASGPDRGFYEQYF
.	TRBV7-9	TRBD1	TRBJ1-6	TGTGCCAGCAGCTTGCGACAGGGCCATTCACCCCTCCACTTT	CASSLRQGHSPLHF
few	TRBV10-3	TRBD1	TRBJ2-7	TGTGCCATCAGTGAGTCGAGGGAGACAGGGAGCTACGAGCAGTACTTC	CAISESRETGSYEQYF
.	TRBV19	.	TRBJ1-1	TGTGCCAGTAGTATAGAGGGAATTGGCACTGAAGCTTTCTTT	CASSIEGIGTEAFF
.	TRBV4-2	.	TRBJ1-5	TGTGCCAGCAGCCCATCCTGGGTGCAGAGCAATCAGCCCCAGCATTTT	CASSPSWVQSNQPQHF
few	TRBV30	TRBD2	TRBJ2-5	TGTGCCCGGGCTTCGAAAGGCGGGGGGTTAGAGACCCAGTACTTC	CARASKGGGLETQYF
few	TRBV6-1	TRBD1	TRBJ2-4	TGTGCCAGCAGTGTGAGTGGGGGACAGGGGTACATTCAGTACTTC	CASSVSGGQGYIQYF
few	TRBV27	TRBD1	TRBJ2-1	TGTGCCAGCAGTCAACGGGACAGGGACAATGAGCAGTTCTTC	CASSQRDRDNEQFF
.	TRBV6-6	.	TRBJ1-2	TGTGCCAGCAGTTACTCGAGCGGGACTAACTATGGCTACACCTTC	CASSYSSGTNYGYTF
.	TRBV19	TRBD2	TRBJ2-5	TGTGCCAGTAGTATGTTGGGGGGGCAAGAGACCCAGTACTTC	CASSMLGGQETQYF